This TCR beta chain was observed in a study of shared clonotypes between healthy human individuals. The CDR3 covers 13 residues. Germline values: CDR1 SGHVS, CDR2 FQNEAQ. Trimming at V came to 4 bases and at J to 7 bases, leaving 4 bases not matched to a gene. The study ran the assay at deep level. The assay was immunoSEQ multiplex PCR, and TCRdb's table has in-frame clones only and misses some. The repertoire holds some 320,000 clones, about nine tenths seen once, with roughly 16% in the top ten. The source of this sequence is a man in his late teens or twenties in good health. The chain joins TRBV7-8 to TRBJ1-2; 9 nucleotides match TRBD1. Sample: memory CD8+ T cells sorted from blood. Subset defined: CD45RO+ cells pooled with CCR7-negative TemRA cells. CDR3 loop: CASSSTGGSGYTF. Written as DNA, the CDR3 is TGTGCCAGCAGCTCCACAGGGGGCTCTGGCTACACCTTC. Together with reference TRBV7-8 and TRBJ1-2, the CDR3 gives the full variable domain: GAGVSQSPRYKVAKRGQDVALRCDPISGHVSLFWYQQALGQGPEFLTYFQNEAQLDKSGLPSDRFFAERPEGSVSTLKIQRTQQEDSAVYLCASSSTGGSGYTFGSGTRLTVV.